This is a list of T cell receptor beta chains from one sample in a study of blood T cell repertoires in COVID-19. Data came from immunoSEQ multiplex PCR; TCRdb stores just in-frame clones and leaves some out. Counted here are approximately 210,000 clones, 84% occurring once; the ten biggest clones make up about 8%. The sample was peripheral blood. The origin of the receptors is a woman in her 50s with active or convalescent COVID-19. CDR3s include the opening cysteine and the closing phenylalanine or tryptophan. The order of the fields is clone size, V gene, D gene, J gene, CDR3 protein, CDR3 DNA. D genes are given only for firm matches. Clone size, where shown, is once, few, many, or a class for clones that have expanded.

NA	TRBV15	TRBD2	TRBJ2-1	CATSTRLAGSGEQFF	TGTGCCACCAGCACTCGACTAGCGGGCTCTGGTGAGCAGTTCTTC
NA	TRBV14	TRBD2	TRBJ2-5	CASSQLLAGGQETQYF	TGTGCCAGCAGCCAACTACTAGCGGGGGGGCAAGAGACCCAGTACTTC
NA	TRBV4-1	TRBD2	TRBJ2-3	CASSQRLTSGGTDTQYF	TGCGCCAGCAGCCAACGTCTGACTAGCGGGGGGACAGATACGCAGTATTTT
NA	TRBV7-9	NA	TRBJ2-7	CASSLAVVGGYEQYF	TGTGCCAGCAGCTTAGCGGTGGTGGGGGGCTACGAGCAGTACTTC
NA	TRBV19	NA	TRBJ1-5	CASSREGLSNQPQHF	TGTGCCAGTAGTAGAGAGGGCCTTAGCAATCAGCCCCAGCATTTT
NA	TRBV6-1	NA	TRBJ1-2	CASSENRGQGRNGYTF	TGTGCCAGCAGTGAAAATCGTGGGCAGGGAAGGAATGGCTACACCTTC
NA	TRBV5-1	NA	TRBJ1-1	CASSPQAGGTEAFF	TGCGCCAGCAGCCCCCAGGCGGGCGGCACTGAAGCTTTCTTT
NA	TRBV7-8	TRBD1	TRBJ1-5	CASSLDRGGNQPQHF	TGTGCCAGCAGCTTAGACAGGGGCGGGAATCAGCCCCAGCATTTT
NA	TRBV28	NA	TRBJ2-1	CASSDAVSLNNEQFF	TGTGCCAGCAGCGATGCGGTTTCCTTGAACAATGAGCAGTTCTTC
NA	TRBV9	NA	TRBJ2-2	CASSVGAFTGELFF	TGTGCCAGCAGCGTCGGAGCCTTCACCGGGGAGCTGTTTTTT
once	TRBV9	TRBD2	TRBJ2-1	CASSPGTSLVHEQFF	TGTGCCAGCAGCCCCGGGACTAGTCTAGTTCATGAGCAGTTCTTC
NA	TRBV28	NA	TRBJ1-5	CASSLQTRQPQHF	TGTGCCAGCAGTTTGCAGACACGGCAGCCCCAGCATTTT
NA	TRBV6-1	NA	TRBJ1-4	CASSEYGEKLFF	TGTGCCAGCAGTGAATACGGTGAAAAACTGTTTTTT
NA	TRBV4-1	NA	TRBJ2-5	CASTTSLISYQETQYF	TGCGCCAGCACGACTTCGCTGATAAGCTACCAAGAGACCCAGTACTTC
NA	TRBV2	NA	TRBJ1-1	CASSEAGDSYNTEAFF	TGTGCCAGCAGTGAGGCCGGAGACAGTTACAACACTGAAGCTTTCTTT